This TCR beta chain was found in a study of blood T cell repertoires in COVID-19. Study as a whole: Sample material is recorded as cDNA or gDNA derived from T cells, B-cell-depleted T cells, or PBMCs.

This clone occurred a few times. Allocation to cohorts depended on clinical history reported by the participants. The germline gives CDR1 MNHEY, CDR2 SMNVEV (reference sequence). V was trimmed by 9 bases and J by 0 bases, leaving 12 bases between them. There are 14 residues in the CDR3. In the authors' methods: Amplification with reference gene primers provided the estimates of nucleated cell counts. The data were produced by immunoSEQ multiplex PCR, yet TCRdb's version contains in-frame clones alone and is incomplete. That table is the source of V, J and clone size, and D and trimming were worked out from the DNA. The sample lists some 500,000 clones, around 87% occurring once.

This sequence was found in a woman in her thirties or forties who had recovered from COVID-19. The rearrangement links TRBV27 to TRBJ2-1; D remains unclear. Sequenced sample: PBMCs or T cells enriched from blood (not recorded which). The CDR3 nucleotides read TGTGCCAGTAAAGACCACAGCTCCTACAATGAGCAGTTCTTC. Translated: CASKDHSSYNEQFF.